One T cell receptor beta chain is described in this entry. Its antigen is not known. PBMCs numbering at least 6.5 million were isolated per sample. Combining a sample-barcoded 5' primer with a J-beta primer mix, a second PCR ran for roughly 6 to 12 cycles. Each TCR beta cDNA got a 12-nucleotide random molecular identifier. TCRdb analysed the 5' RACE reads with MiXCR anew, one entry per CDR3 protein. The data show some 730,000 distinct CDR3 sequences, 22% seen once. These data are taken from a study of blood T cells in healthy people across ages. Study-wide results and limits: Shifts in expanded clonotypes may have been confounded by donor CMV status, which was unknown. There were more naive CD4+ cells and higher diversity in long-lived donors than in aged donors.

CDR3 length equals 13 residues. In germline, CDR1 is LGHDT, CDR2 YNNKEL (reference sequence). This receptor was taken from a man in his sixties or seventies in good health. The material sequenced was blood. The chain combines TRBV3-1 with TRBJ2-1; D is perhaps TRBD1 (5 bases). The J call may be mistaken, given a closer DNA end match to TRBJ2-5. The CDR3 DNA reads as TGTGCCAGCAGCCATCTAGGGGTGGAGACCCAGTACTTC. Amino acids: CASSHLGVETQYF.